Sequencing of this TCR beta chain was carried out in a study of blood T cell repertoires in COVID-19. Generated by immunoSEQ multiplex PCR, the TCRdb table keeps only in-frame clones and is missing some. The table shows around 200,000 clones, with 75% to 90% occurring only once. Germline V lookup: CDR1 LNHDA, CDR2 SQIVND (reference sequence). The J segment lost 12 bases and the V segment lost 2 bases, leaving 17 bases of the junction unmatched. The CDR3 contains 17 residues. All enrollees were roughly 18 to 95 years old and from approximately 24 US areas. Clinical histories supplied by participants themselves formed the basis of cohort assignment.

Material: PBMCs or T cells enriched from blood (not recorded which). This chain links TRBV19 with TRBJ1-5, with 9 bases that match TRBD1. This TCR was sampled from a woman aged 25 to 39 who had been exposed to COVID-19. The CDR3 nucleotides read TGTGCCAGTAGTATATCCGCCGCAAGGACAGGGGCCTGGAACCAGCATTTT. Translation: CASSISAARTGAWNQHF.